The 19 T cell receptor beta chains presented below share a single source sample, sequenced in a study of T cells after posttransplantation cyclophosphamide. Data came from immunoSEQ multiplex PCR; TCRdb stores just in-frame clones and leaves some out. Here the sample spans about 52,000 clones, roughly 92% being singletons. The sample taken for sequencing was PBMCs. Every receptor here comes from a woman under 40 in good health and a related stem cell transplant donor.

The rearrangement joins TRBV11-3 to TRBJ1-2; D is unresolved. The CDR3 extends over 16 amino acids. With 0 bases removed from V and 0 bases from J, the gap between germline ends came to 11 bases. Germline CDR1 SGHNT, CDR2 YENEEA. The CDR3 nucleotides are TGTGCCAGCAGCTTAGATCGCCAGGTAGCTAACTATGGCTACACCTTC. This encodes CASSLDRQVANYGYTF.

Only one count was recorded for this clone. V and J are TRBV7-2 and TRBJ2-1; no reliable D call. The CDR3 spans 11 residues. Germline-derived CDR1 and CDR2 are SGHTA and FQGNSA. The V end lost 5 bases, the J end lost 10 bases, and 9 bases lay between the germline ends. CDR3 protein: CASSNNREQFF. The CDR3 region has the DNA TGTGCCAGCAGCAATAATCGGGAGCAGTTCTTC.

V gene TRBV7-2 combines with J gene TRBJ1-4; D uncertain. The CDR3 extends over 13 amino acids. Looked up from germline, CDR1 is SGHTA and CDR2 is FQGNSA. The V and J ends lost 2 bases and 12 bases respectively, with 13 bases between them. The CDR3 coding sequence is TGTGCCAGCAGCTTAAAGGCAGACTTAGAACTGTTTTTT. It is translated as CASSLKADLELFF.

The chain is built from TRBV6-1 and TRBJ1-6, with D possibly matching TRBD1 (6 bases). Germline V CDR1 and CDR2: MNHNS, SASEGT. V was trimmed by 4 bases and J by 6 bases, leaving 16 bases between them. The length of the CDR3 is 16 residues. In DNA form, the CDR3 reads TGTGCCAGCAGTGCTCGGCCGGACAGCTCTAATTCACCCCTCCACTTT. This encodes CASSARPDSSNSPLHF.

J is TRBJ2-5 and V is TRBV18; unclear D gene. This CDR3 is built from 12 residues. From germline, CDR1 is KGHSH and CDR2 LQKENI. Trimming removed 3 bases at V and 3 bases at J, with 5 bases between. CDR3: CASSPYEETQYF. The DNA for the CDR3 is TGTGCCAGCTCACCGTATGAAGAGACCCAGTACTTC.

CDR3 DNA: TGTGCCAGCAGCTATAGTACAGGTCAGACGTTCTTC. Translation gives CASSYSTGQTFF. This rearrangement joins TRBV7-9 to TRBJ2-1; possibly TRBD1 for D (5 bases). Germline CDR1 SEHNR, CDR2 FQNEAQ (reference sequence). CDR3 length: 12 residues. V lost 4 bases, J lost 15 bases, and 16 bases lay in between.

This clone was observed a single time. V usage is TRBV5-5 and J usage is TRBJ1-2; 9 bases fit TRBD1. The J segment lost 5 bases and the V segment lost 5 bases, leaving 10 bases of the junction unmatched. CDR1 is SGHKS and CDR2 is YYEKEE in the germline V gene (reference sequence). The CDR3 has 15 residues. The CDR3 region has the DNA TGTGCCAGCAGAAACGGTGGGACAGGGCTATATGGCTACACCTTC. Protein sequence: CASRNGGTGLYGYTF.

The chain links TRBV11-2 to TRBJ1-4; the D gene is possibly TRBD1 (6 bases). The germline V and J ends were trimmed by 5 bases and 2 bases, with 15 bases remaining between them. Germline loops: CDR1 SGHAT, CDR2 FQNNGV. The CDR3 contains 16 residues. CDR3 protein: CASSDGTIMTNEKLFF. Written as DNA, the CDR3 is TGTGCCAGCAGCGACGGGACAATTATGACTAATGAAAAACTGTTTTTT.

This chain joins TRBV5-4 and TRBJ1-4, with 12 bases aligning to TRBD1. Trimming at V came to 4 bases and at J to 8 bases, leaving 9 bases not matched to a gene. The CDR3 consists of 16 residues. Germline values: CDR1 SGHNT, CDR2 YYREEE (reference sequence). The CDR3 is CASSIKIGTGGEKLFF. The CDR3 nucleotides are TGTGCCAGCAGCATTAAGATAGGGACAGGGGGCGAAAAACTGTTTTTT.

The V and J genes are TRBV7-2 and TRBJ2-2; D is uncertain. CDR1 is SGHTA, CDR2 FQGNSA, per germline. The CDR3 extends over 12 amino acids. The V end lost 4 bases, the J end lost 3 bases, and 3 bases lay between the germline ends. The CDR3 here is CASSSDTGELFF. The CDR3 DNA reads TGTGCCAGCAGCTCGGACACCGGGGAGCTGTTTTTT.

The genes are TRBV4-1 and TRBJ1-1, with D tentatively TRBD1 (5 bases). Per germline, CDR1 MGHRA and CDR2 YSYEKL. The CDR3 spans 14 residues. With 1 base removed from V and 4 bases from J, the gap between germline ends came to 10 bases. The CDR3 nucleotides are TGCGCCAGCAGCCAAGCGCCAGGGCTCACTGAAGCTTTCTTT. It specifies CASSQAPGLTEAFF.

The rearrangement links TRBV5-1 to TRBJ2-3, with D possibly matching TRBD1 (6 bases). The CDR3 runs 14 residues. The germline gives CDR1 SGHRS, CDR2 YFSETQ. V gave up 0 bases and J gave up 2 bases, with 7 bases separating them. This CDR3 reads CASSLGQATDTQYF. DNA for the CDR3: TGCGCCAGCAGCTTGGGACAGGCCACAGATACGCAGTATTTT.

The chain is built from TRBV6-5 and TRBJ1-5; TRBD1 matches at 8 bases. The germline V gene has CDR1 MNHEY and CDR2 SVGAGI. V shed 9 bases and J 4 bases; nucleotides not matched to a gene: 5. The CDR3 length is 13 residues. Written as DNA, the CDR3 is TGTGCCAGTAGACAGGGGCCTAATCAGCCCCAGCATTTT. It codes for CASRQGPNQPQHF.

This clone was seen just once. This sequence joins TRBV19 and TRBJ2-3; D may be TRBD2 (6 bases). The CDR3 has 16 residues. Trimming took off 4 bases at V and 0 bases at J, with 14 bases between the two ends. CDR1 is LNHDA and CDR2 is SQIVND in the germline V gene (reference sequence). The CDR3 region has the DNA TGTGCCAGTAGTAATCGGGGGTCCTCTAGCACAGATACGCAGTATTTT. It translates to CASSNRGSSSTDTQYF.

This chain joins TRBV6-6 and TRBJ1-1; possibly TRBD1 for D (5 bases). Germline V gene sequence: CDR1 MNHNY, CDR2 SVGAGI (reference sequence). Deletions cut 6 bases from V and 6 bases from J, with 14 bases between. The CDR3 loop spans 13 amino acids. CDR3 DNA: TGTGCCAGCAGCTTCAGGGTGGGCGCTGAAGCTTTCTTT. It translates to CASSFRVGAEAFF.

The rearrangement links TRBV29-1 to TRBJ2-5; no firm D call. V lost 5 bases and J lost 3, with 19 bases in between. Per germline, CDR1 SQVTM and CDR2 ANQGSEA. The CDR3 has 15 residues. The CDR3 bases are TGCAGCGTTTGGCGGCACACAAAACTGGAAGAGACCCAGTACTTC. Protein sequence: CSVWRHTKLEETQYF.

Written as DNA, the CDR3 is TGTGCCAGCCAGCCTGTGGGCCCCTCCTACGAGCAGTACTTC. This translates into CASQPVGPSYEQYF. This rearrangement joins TRBV7-9 to TRBJ2-7; D remains unclear. CDR1 SEHNR and CDR2 FQNEAQ come from the germline V gene (reference sequence). The V end was cut by 8 bases, the J end by 0 bases, with 14 bases between. This CDR3 is built from 14 residues.

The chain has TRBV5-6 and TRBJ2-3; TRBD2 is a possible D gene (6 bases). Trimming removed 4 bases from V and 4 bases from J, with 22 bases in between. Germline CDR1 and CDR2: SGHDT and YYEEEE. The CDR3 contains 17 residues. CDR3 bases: TGTGCCAGCAGCCAGCCGGGACTCCCGGCGGTGCCAGATACGCAGTATTTT. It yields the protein CASSQPGLPAVPDTQYF.

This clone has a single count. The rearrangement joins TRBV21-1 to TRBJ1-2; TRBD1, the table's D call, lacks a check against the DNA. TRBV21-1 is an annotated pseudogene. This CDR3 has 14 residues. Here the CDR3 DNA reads TGTGCCAGCAGCTCAACGACAGGGGACTATGGCTACACCTTC. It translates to CASSSTTGDYGYTF.